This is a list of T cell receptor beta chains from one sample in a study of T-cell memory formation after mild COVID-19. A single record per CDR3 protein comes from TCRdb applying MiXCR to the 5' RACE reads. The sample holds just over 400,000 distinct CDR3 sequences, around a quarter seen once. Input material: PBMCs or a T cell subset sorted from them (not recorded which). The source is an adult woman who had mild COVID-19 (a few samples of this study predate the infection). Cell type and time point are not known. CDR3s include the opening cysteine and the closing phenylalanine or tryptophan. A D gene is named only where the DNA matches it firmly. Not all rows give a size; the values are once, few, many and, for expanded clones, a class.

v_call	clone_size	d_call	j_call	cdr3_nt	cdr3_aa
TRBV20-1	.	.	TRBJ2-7	TGCAGTGCTTCCTCCTTGGTCGGGTACGAGCAGTACTTC	CSASSLVGYEQYF
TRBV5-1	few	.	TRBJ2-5	TGCGCCAGCAGCTTTGGGGATCTGGAGACCCAGTACTTC	CASSFGDLETQYF
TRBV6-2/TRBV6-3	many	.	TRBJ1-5	TGTGCCAGCAGTCCTGTTTTGTTGCCCCAGCATTTT	CASSPVLLPQHF
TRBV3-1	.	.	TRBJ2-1	TGTGCCAGCAGCCAAGACTCAACCTACAATGAGCAGTTCTTC	CASSQDSTYNEQFF
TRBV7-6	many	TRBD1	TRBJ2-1	TGTGCCAGCAGCCGGACAGGGGTTTACAATGAGCAGTTCTTC	CASSRTGVYNEQFF
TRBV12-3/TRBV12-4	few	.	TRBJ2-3	TGTGCCAGCAGTTTTTTGTTAGGTGGCGGAAGCACAGATACGCAGTATTTT	CASSFLLGGGSTDTQYF
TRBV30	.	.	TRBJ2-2	TGTGCCTGGAGGCGGTCATCTCTTAGGCGAGGCCCCTATCCCGGGGAGCTATTTTTT	CAWRRSSLRRGPYPGELFF
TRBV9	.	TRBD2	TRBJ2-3	TGTGCCAGCAGCGTAGGCCTAGCGGGACCCCGTGATACGCAGTATTTT	CASSVGLAGPRDTQYF
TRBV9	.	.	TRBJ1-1	TGTGCCAGCAGCGTAGCCAACACAAGAAACACTGAAGCTTTCTTT	CASSVANTRNTEAFF
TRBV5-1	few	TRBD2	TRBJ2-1	TGCGCCAGCAGCTTCACTAGCGGTGTTGAGCAGTTCTTC	CASSFTSGVEQFF
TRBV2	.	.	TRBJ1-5	TGTGCCAGCACGGTATCCGGCAATCAGCCCCAGCATTTT	CASTVSGNQPQHF
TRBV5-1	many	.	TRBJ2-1	TGCGCCAGCAGCTTGGGTGGCAGGGTATCCGATGAGCAGTTCTTC	CASSLGGRVSDEQFF
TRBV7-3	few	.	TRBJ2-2	TGTGCCAGCAGCCCGGGGACCCAGGGGACCGGGGAGCTGTTTTTT	CASSPGTQGTGELFF
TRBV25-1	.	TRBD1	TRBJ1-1	TGTGCCAGCAGAGAGACAGGGTGGAGCACTGAAGCTTTCTTT	CASRETGWSTEAFF
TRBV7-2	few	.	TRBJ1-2	TGTGCCAGCAGCTTTGGGCTTGGCTACACCTTC	CASSFGLGYTF
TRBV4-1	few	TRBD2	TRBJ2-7	TGCGCCAGCAGCCAATCGACTAGCGGGAGGACCTACGAGCAGTACTTC	CASSQSTSGRTYEQYF
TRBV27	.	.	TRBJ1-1	TGTGCCAGCAGTTACCAGAGGGGGAACACTGAAGCTTTCTTT	CASSYQRGNTEAFF
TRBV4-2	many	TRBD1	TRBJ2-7	TGTGCCAGCAGCCAAGCCAGGGGACAGGGGAGGAACGAGCAGTACTTC	CASSQARGQGRNEQYF
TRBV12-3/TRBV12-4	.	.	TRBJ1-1	TGTGCCAGCAGCCAAGTCCGCACTGAAGCTTTCTTT	CASSQVRTEAFF
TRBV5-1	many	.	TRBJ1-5	TGCGCCAGCAGACAGGATAGTCTTCAGCCCCAGCATTTT	CASRQDSLQPQHF
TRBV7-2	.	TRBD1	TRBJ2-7	TGTGCCAGCAGCGGGACAGGGGCGTCCTACGAGCAGTACTTC	CASSGTGASYEQYF
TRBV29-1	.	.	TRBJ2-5	TGCAGCGTTGAAGTGAAGGATCGGGAGACCCAGTACTTC	CSVEVKDRETQYF
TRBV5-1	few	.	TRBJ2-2	TGCGCCAGCCGGCGCGGGGATTCGAGAACCGGGGAGCTGTTTTTT	CASRRGDSRTGELFF
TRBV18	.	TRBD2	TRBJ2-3	TGTGCCAGCTCCCACCCCTCGACTAGCTCCTCGACAGATACGCAGTATTTT	CASSHPSTSSSTDTQYF
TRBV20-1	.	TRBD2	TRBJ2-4	TGCAGTGCTAGAACTAGCGGGAGTTCGAACATTCAGTACTTC	CSARTSGSSNIQYF
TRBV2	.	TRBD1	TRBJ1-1	TGTGCCAGCATTGGGGACAGGGCTATGAACACTGAAGCTTTCTTT	CASIGDRAMNTEAFF
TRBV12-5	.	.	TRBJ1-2	TGTGCTAGTGGTTCTTTCGGGGGAGGCTACACCTTC	CASGSFGGGYTF
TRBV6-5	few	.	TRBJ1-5	TGTGCCAGCAGTAGGGACGGGAAAAGCAATCAGCCCCAGCATTTT	CASSRDGKSNQPQHF
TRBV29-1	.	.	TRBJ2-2	TGCAGCGTTGTTGCACTAGCCGGTGACAGGGAGCTGTTTTTT	CSVVALAGDRELFF
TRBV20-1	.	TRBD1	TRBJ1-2	TGCAGTGGCATCCCCACAGGGGCCTTCTATGGCTACACCTTC	CSGIPTGAFYGYTF
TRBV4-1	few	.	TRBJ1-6	TGCGCCAGCAGCCAAGAGAGGGAGTTAAATTCACCCCTCCACTTT	CASSQERELNSPLHF
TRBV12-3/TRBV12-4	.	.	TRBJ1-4	TGTGCCAGCAGTGTTAATGAAAAACTGTTTTTT	CASSVNEKLFF
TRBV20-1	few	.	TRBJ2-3	TGCAGTGCGCCTCTGGGGGGGGGCCTTGCGACAGATACGCAGTATTTT	CSAPLGGGLATDTQYF
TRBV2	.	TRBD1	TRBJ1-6	TGTGCCAGCAGGAGCCAGGGGGTAAATTCACCCCTCCACTTT	CASRSQGVNSPLHF
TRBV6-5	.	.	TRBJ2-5	TGTGCCAGCAACCTACACCAGGGATCACGGGAGACCCAGTACTTC	CASNLHQGSRETQYF
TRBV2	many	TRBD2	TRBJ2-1	TGTGCCAGCAGGGTTGGACTAGCGGGAGGCAATGAGCAGTTCTTC	CASRVGLAGGNEQFF
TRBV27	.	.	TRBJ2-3	TGTGCCAGCACCACTGCGAATAGCTTTGGCACAGATACGCAGTATTTT	CASTTANSFGTDTQYF
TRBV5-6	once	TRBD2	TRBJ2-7	TGTGCCAGCAGCTTGCGGCGGGGGGCCTCCTACGAGCAGTACTTC	CASSLRRGASYEQYF
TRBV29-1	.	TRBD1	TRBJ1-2	TGCAGCGTTGGGGACAGGGCAAGAGCTAACTATGGCTACACCTTC	CSVGDRARANYGYTF
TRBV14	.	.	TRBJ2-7	TGTGCCAGCAGCCTAGCAGGATGGTTCGAGCAGTACTTC	CASSLAGWFEQYF
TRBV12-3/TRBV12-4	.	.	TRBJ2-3	TGTGCCAGCAGCGCGACAGGGAGGGGAGGAGATACGCAGTATTTT	CASSATGRGGDTQYF
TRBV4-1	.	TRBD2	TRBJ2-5	TGCGCCAGCAGCCAAGCTACTAGCGGGGGGGCCTGGGAGACCCAGTACTTC	CASSQATSGGAWETQYF
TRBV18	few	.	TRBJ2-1	TGTGCCAGCTCACCCCGCCGGGATCTCTACAATGAGCAGTTCTTC	CASSPRRDLYNEQFF
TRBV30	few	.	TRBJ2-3	TGTGCCTGGATCAGGGGGGGAGATACGCAGTATTTT	CAWIRGGDTQYF
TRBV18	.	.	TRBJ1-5	TGTGCCAGCTCACCCCTCCCCGACCCTAGCAATCAGCCCCAGCATTTT	CASSPLPDPSNQPQHF
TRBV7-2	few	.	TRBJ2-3	TGTGCCAGCAGCTTAGGAAGACCCCGGACGGATACGCAGTATTTT	CASSLGRPRTDTQYF
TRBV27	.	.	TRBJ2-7	TGTGCCAGCAGTTTATCGAAGCCGACTCTGAGCTCCTACGAGCAGTACTTC	CASSLSKPTLSSYEQYF
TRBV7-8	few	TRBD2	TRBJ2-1	TGTGCCAGCAGCCCGCTTAGCGGGGGGGCTTACAATGAGCAGTTCTTC	CASSPLSGGAYNEQFF
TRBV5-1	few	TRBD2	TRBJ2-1	TGCGCCAGCAGCTTGGCGTCGCTAGCGGTCTACAATGAGCAGTTCTTC	CASSLASLAVYNEQFF
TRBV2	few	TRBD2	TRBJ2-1	TGTGCCAGCAGCGGGGCTAGCGGGGGGCTTAGGAATGAGCAGTTCTTC	CASSGASGGLRNEQFF
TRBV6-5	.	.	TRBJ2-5	TGTGCCAGCAGTCCCCGTCGGACGGTGGAGACCCAGTACTTC	CASSPRRTVETQYF
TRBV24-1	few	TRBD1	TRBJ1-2	TGTGCCACCAGTGACCCGGGACAGGCGGTTGATGGCTACACCTTC	CATSDPGQAVDGYTF
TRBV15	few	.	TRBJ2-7	TGTGCCACCAGCAGAGATTTTGAGTGGCAAGCCTACGAGCAGTACTTC	CATSRDFEWQAYEQYF
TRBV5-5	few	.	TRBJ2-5	TGTGCCAGCAGCTCGAGGACGTCTCAAGAGACCCAGTACTTC	CASSSRTSQETQYF
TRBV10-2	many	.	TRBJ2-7	TGCGCCAGCAGCCCCCTGGGCTCCTACGAGCAGTACTTC	CASSPLGSYEQYF
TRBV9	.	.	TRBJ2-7	TGTGCCAGCAGCGTAGCAGCAGGGGGCGGGAGATACGAGCAGTACTTC	CASSVAAGGGRYEQYF
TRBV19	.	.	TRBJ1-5	TGTGCCAGTAATTTCGGGGGCCAGCCCCAGCATTTT	CASNFGGQPQHF
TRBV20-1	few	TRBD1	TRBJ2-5	TGCAGTGCTGACAGGGTTGGCGAGACCCAGTACTTC	CSADRVGETQYF
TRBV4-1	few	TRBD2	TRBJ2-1	TGCGCCAGCAGCCGGGGAGGGACTGAGGGGTACAATGAGCAGTTCTTC	CASSRGGTEGYNEQFF